This TCR beta chain was recorded in a study of shared clonotypes between healthy human individuals (dated by TCRdb to 2019 to 2021). About the full investigation: The cohort comprised two women and a few men aged 18 to 49 years. To increase sequencing depth and limit assay-specific biases, TCR repertoire library preparation and sequencing were carried out by different laboratories using diverse techniques. For each donor, three plates each were used for CD4 naive and CD4 memory, two plates were used for CD8 naive, and one plate was used for CD8 memory. The study deeply sequenced blood TCR repertoires of about 5 healthy adults to estimate repertoire size and the extent of clonotype sharing between individuals. Between about 0.94 and 10 billion PBMCs per donor were obtained by leukapheresis. Paper-wide results and their limitations: Only blood was sampled, and tissue TCR repertoires likely differ from those in blood. Higher generation probabilities were observed for clonotypes shared by all four sorted-subset donors than for non-shared clonotypes. The genetic and exposure-history diversity represented was limited by the small number of donors. Pairwise subsampling indicated that sequencing depth was expected to affect the degree of clonotype sharing among donors. Across four donors, approximately 5% of naive CD4, more than 3% of naive CD8, approximately 2.5% of memory CD4, and around 0.4% of memory CD8 clonotypes were shared. Rarefaction of sorted-subset datasets indicated incomplete sequencing despite the large sequencing depth. Naive subsets generally had larger estimated clonotype richness than memory subsets did.

TCR CDR3 regions were amplified from genomic DNA by multiplex PCR using the deep immunoSEQ assay. Genomic DNA extracted from each cell subset was distributed evenly over all wells of several immunoSEQ 96-well plates, and each plate served as one replicate. For sorted subsets, each replicate PCR was loaded with approximately 190 ng genomic DNA, equivalent to roughly 30,000 T cell genomes. Purified libraries were measured with a Qubit 3.0 fluorometer, size-checked on a Bioanalyzer 2100, and measured again with the KAPA Library Quantification kit. Every immunoSEQ 96-well plate was sequenced on a dedicated single-read 150-cycle Illumina NextSeq 550 flow cell. The authors' analysis ran thus. Because the immunoSEQ output included only junctional sequences and no quality scores, the filtering could not be the same as the filtering used for full-length reads. Sequences were annotated with PyIR, a Python wrapper for IgBLAST v1.9, using IMGT germline references to assign V/J genes and CDR3. Any read was removed if the V/J assignment was weak (E-value above 1e-6), the CDR3 was missing, or the read contained stop codons, out-of-frame junctions, or ambiguous translated residues. V3J clonotypes were defined as sequences sharing the same inferred V gene, J gene, and CDR3 amino acid sequence. The percentage overlap between two repertoires was calculated by dividing the number of shared unique clonotypes by the size of the smaller repertoire. Three approaches were used to assess repertoire richness: RTK rarefaction, the Chao1 estimator, and Recon v2.1 estimates of unobserved clonotypes. Generation probabilities for all TCRbeta clonotypes obtained by the gDNA method from a handful of donors were computed using OLGA. TCRdb's version of the immuneACCESS table is confined to in-frame rearrangements and falls short of the full clone set. An unresolved V gene accounts for under half of the shortfall where checked; the remainder is of unknown origin. V, J and clone size were drawn from that table, and D and trimming were deduced from the DNA. The table for this sample lists about 600,000 clones; around 95% of them were counted only once. 0.11% of the sample lies in the top ten.

CD8 naive samples were CD45RO-negative cells positively selected for CCR7, giving a CD45RA+CCR7+ population that excluded TemRA cells. The donors were healthy, HIV-negative adults with no recently reported acute infections or vaccinations. All donors were Caucasian adults living in Nashville, Tennessee, USA. After blood collection by leukapheresis, PBMCs were isolated using Ficoll-Histopaque density gradient centrifugation and then cryopreserved in the vapor phase of liquid nitrogen. Purity and quantity of every magnetically sorted T cell population were checked by analytical flow cytometry. Genomic DNA was isolated from each sorted fraction and quantified by UV absorbance on a Nanodrop 2000c. Notes on this clone: Its antigen is currently not known. One base away there is no much larger clone; base qualities are not given. This same CDR3 is encoded by further DNA sequences in the sample.

At the junction V is shortened by 6 bases and J by 6 bases, with 5 bases in between. Taken from cysteine to phenylalanine, the CDR3 has 11 residues. The read is trimmed to its CDR3 DNA, 33 bases read in frame from base 1. The germline V gene (reference sequence) supplies CDR1 MNHNY and CDR2 SVGAGI. The receptor was isolated from a woman aged 25-40 years in good health. The sample was naive CD8+ T cells sorted from blood. The cell subset or site label of this sample denotes: CD45RA+CCR7+. This chain joins TRBV6-6 to TRBJ2-2; no D segment can be confidently identified. The DNA is as follows: TGTGCCAGCAGCCCGCCCGGGGAGCTGTTTTTT. It specifies CASSPPGELFF.